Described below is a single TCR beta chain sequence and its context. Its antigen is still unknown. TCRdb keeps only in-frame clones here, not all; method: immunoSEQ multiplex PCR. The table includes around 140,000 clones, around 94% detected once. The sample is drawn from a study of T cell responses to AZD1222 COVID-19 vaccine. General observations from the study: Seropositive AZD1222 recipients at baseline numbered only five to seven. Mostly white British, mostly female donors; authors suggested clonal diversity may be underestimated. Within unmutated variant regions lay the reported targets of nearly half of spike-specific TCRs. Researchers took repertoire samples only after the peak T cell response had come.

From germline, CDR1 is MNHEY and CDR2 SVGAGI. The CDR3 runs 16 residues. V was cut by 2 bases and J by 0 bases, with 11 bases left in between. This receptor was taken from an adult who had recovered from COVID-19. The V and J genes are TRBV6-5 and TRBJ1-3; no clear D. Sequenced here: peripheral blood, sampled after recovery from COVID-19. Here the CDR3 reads CASSYAKVNSGNTIYF. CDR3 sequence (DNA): TGTGCCAGCAGTTACGCGAAGGTTAACTCTGGAAACACCATATATTTT.